This T cell receptor beta chain was sequenced for a study of T-cell memory formation after mild COVID-19. The wider study: Each donor largely had its own TCR clusters. Study-wide results and caveats: Prior to infection, memory already included some responding clones, suggesting cross-reactive memory joined. Confirmation was lacking for SARS-CoV-2 specificity of second-wave clones that peaked on day 37. Contracting CD4+ clones sat mainly in CM and EM; CD8+ in EMRA.

The length of the CDR3 is 13 residues. V was trimmed by 1 base and J by 8 bases, leaving 11 bases between them. CDR1 is SGHTA, CDR2 FQGTGA, per germline. TCRdb independently ran MiXCR on the 5' RACE reads; one entry per CDR3 protein. The repertoire holds approximately 350,000 distinct CDR3 sequences, with 13% to 15% as singletons. Remarks on this clonotype: Its antigen is currently unknown.

This TCR derives from a man in his late teens or twenties who had mild COVID-19 (a few samples of this study predate the infection). Cell type and time point are not known. The V gene is TRBV7-3, the J gene TRBJ1-1; weak D call: TRBD1 (5 bases). The sequenced sample was PBMCs or a T cell subset sorted from them (not recorded which). Here the CDR3 DNA reads TGTGCCAGCAGCTTAAGGGGGGGAGGAGAAGCTTTCTTT. The encoded protein is CASSLRGGGEAFF.